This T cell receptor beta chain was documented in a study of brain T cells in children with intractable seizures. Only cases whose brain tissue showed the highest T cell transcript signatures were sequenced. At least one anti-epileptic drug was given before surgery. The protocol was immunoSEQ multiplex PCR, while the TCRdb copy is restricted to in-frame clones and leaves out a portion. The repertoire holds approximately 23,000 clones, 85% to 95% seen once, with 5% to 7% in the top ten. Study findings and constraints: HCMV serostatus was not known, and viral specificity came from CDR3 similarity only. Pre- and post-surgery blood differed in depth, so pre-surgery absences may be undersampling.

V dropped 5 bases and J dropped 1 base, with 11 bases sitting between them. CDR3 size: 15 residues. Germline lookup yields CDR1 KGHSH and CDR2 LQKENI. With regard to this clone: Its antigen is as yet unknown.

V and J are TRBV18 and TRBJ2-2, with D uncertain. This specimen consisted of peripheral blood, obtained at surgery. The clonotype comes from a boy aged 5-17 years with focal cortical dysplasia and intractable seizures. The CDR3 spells CASSLSYQNTGELFF. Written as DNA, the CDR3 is TGTGCCAGCTCATTGAGTTACCAGAACACCGGGGAGCTGTTTTTT.